The 9 T cell receptor beta chains listed next were all sequenced from one sample in a study of T cell responses to AZD1222 COVID-19 vaccine (dated by TCRdb to about 2021). The sample's time point, from its label and the paper: about 28 days (+/-7) after the second vaccine dose. Library construction relied on the immunoSEQ multiplex PCR assay. The clones in this table, taken by TCRdb from immuneACCESS, are in-frame only. Not every clone is retained; where verified, under half of the shortfall comes from an unresolved V gene, and the cause of the rest is unknown. The sample table lists 150,000 to 200,000 clones, just over 90% of them with a count of one. Together, the top ten hold more than 1% of the sample. Sequencing was performed on peripheral blood, taken 28 days after the second AZD1222 dose. These receptors all stem from an adult who received the AZD1222 COVID-19 vaccine.

The rearrangement uses TRBV5-1 and TRBJ2-2; D remains unclear. Trimming took off 0 bases at V and 0 bases at J, with 6 bases between the two ends. Germline CDR1 SGHRS, CDR2 YFSETQ. The CDR3 length is 15 residues. The CDR3 is CASSLAPSNTGELFF. The CDR3 DNA follows: TGCGCCAGCAGCTTGGCACCTTCGAACACCGGGGAGCTGTTTTTT.

The chain joins TRBV6-5 to TRBJ1-1; the D is unclear. The CDR3 has 14 residues. V lost 2 bases to trimming and J lost 3 bases, with 10 bases between them. Per germline, CDR1 MNHEY and CDR2 SVGAGI. The CDR3 region is CASSYRSGDTEAFF. The CDR3 DNA sequence: TGTGCCAGCAGTTACAGGTCAGGAGACACTGAAGCTTTCTTT.

The chain links TRBV5-1 to TRBJ2-2; 11 bases agree with TRBD1. V was pared by 4 bases and J by 3 bases, with 2 bases of the junction left unmatched. This CDR3 has 15 residues. The V gene's germline CDR1 is SGHRS and CDR2 YFSETQ. CDR3: CASSKGQGDTGELFF. CDR3 bases: TGCGCCAGCAGCAAGGGACAGGGGGACACCGGGGAGCTGTTTTTT. The entire variable domain, with the rest obtained from reference TRBV5-1 and TRBJ2-2, is as follows: KAGVTQTPRYLIKTRGQQVTLSCSPISGHRSVSWYQQTPGQGLQFLFEYFSETQRNKGNFPGRFSGRQFSNSRSEMNVSTLELGDSALYLCASSKGQGDTGELFFGEGSRLTVL.

The V call is TRBV12-3 or TRBV12-4, the J call TRBJ1-1; D unresolved. V was pared by 3 bases and J by 7 bases, with 12 bases between. The CDR3 is 13 amino acids. The CDR3 protein is CASSFREFFEAFF. CDR3 sequence (DNA): TGTGCCAGCAGTTTTAGGGAGTTTTTTGAAGCTTTCTTT.

The CDR3, as DNA: TGTGCCAGCTCCTGGTCCCTGGCGGATCAGCCCCAGCATTTT. It codes for CASSWSLADQPQHF. The chain combines TRBV2 with TRBJ1-5; D is unresolved. The V end was cut by 8 bases, the J end by 5 bases, with 16 bases between. CDR1 SNHLY and CDR2 FYNNEI come from the germline V gene. The CDR3 spans 14 residues.

V usage is TRBV6-6 and J usage is TRBJ1-3; D not resolved. CDR1 and CDR2 from the germline V gene are MNHNY and SVGAGI (reference sequence). The V and J ends lost 4 bases and 2 bases respectively, with 9 bases between them. There are 14 residues in the CDR3. The CDR3: CASSSLSAGNTIYF. The CDR3 bases are TGTGCCAGCAGTTCCTTAAGTGCTGGAAACACCATATATTTT.

The rearrangement uses TRBV21-1 and TRBJ1-5; TRBD1 is the table's D call, not checked against the DNA. TRBV21-1 is classified as a pseudogene. This CDR3 comprises 17 residues. The CDR3 reads CASSPPPDRDSNQPQHF. The CDR3 region has the DNA TGTGCCAGCAGCCCACCCCCCGACAGGGATAGCAATCAGCCCCAGCATTTT.

A single count supports this clone. The chain has TRBV4-1 and TRBJ1-1, with no clear D. V shed 4 bases and J shed 1 base, with 13 bases lying between them. The CDR3 covers 15 residues. In germline, CDR1 is MGHRA, CDR2 YSYEKL. CDR3 region: CASSLPAAGNTEAFF. The CDR3 region has the DNA TGCGCCAGCAGCCTCCCCGCGGCTGGGAACACTGAAGCTTTCTTT.

This chain joins TRBV6-1 and TRBJ1-6; possible D gene TRBD1, 6 bases. CDR1 and CDR2 from the germline V gene are MNHNS and SASEGT. V lost 2 bases, J lost 1 base, and 18 bases lay in between. The CDR3 length is 19 residues. CDR3 amino acids: CASSELGGGGISYNSPLHF. CDR3 bases: TGTGCCAGCAGTGAATTGGGAGGGGGAGGTATATCCTATAATTCACCCCTCCACTTT.